Following are 20 T cell receptor beta chains from one sample sequenced in a study of T cell repertoires in cytomegalovirus infection (dated by TCRdb to about 2019). What this sample's treatment or condition label stands for: in vitro stimulation with specific CMV peptide epitopes to enrich CMV-specific T cells. Which antigens these TCRs recognize remains unknown. The instrument given in TCRdb is Illumina HiSeq 1500. Through fastp at Q25 and MiXCR, TCRdb rebuilt clones from the public reads, retaining in-frame beta chains. A single entry per CDR3 protein holds the most common genes and DNA from its merged rows. The sample records roughly 500,000 distinct CDR3 sequences, roughly 34% of which are singletons. Roughly 15% of the sample is taken by the ten largest. Material: cultured PBMCs, obtained from culture after CMV antigen stimulation. Receptors originate from a human donor in good health (CMV status not recorded). Some clones in this sample may be carry-over from other donors' samples.

Remarks on this clonotype: At one of its ends the junction is not consistent with the germline gene, which may arise from a read error. This rearrangement joins TRBV7-6 to TRBJ1-3; 9 bases agree with TRBD1. Germline assignment: CDR1 SGHVS and CDR2 FNYEAQ. CDR3 length: 14 residues. CDR3 amino acids: CASSLGTGGNTIYF. CDR3 nucleotide sequence: TGTGCCAGCAGTTTAGGGACAGGGGGAAACACCATATATTTT.

This clonotype was observed a handful of times. The chain links TRBV7-2 to TRBJ2-7; no definite D call. Per the germline V gene, CDR1 is SGHTA and CDR2 is FQGNSA. This CDR3 contains 11 residues. The germline V and J ends were trimmed by 5 bases and 7 bases, with 9 bases remaining between them. CDR3 coding DNA: TGTGCCAGCAGCCCCGGCCCAGAGCAGTACTTC. This gives the protein CASSPGPEQYF.

In this sample, this clonotype turned up many times. V is TRBV7-6 and J is TRBJ1-4; D gene uncertain. The CDR3 is made up of 14 amino acids. The V end was cut by 2 bases, the J end by 4 bases, with 8 bases between. Germline CDR1 is SGHVS and CDR2 is FNYEAQ. Here the CDR3 reads CASSLRSSNEKLFF. The CDR3 DNA is TGTGCCAGCAGCTTAAGGAGCAGTAATGAAAAACTGTTTTTT.

V usage is TRBV12-3 or TRBV12-4 and J usage is TRBJ2-5, with D unresolved. Trimming removed 3 bases at V and 3 bases at J, with 11 bases between. CDR3 length: 14 amino acids. In DNA, the CDR3 is TGTGCCAGCAGTTTTCGCCTAGATGAAGAGACCCAGTACTTC. Translation gives CASSFRLDEETQYF.

The chain uses TRBV19 and TRBJ2-2; 10 positions match TRBD2. Germline-derived CDR1 and CDR2 are LNHDA and SQIVND (reference sequence). The ends lost 7 bases at V and 1 base at J; junction bases unmatched: 18. This CDR3 is 20 amino acids long. The CDR3 is CASKRLQASGSSQNTGELFF. The DNA of the CDR3 is TGTGCCAGTAAGCGCCTTCAGGCTAGCGGGAGTAGTCAGAACACCGGGGAGCTGTTTTTT. The full variable domain, rest sourced from reference TRBV19 and TRBJ2-2, is DGGITQSPKYLFRKEGQNVTLSCEQNLNHDAMYWYRQDPGQGLRLIYYSQIVNDFQKGDIAEGYSVSREKKESFPLTVTSAQKNPTAFYLCASKRLQASGSSQNTGELFFGEGSRLTVL.

This clonotype was recorded at least ten times. The chain employs TRBV7-2 and TRBJ1-2; no definite D call. This CDR3 spans 15 amino acids. Trimming cost V 5 bases and J 7 bases, with 20 bases left between them. Germline CDR1 is SGHTA and CDR2 is FQGNSA. The CDR3 here is CASSPRTGSSGGYTF. The CDR3 DNA reads as TGTGCCAGCAGCCCTCGGACCGGGTCTTCTGGTGGCTACACCTTC.

The table lists this clonotype with a few counts. This chain links TRBV12-3 or TRBV12-4 with TRBJ1-6; 7 bases map to TRBD1. V trimming: 1 base; J trimming: 8 bases; junction bases outside the gene matches: 5. The CDR3 is made up of 15 amino acids. The CDR3 protein is CASSLEGGGDSPLHF. In nucleotides, the CDR3 is TGTGCCAGCAGTTTAGAGGGAGGGGGCGATTCACCCCTCCACTTT.

This chain links TRBV19 with TRBJ1-4; D uncertain. This CDR3 has 17 residues. CDR1 and CDR2 (germline): LNHDA, SQIVND (reference sequence). V lost 7 bases and J lost 3, with 21 bases in between. CDR3 sequence: CASNPSGFGVPNEKLFF. CDR3 nucleotides: TGTGCCAGTAACCCCTCGGGGTTCGGTGTACCTAATGAAAAACTGTTTTTT.

This clonotype was seen a few times. The chain links TRBV7-9 to TRBJ1-2; possible D gene TRBD1, 5 bases. V gave up 5 bases and J gave up 1 base, with 8 bases separating them. This CDR3 region has 13 residues. Germline values: CDR1 SEHNR, CDR2 FQNEAQ (reference sequence). In DNA, the CDR3 is TGTGCCAGCAGCGTGACAGTTAACTATGGCTACACCTTC. Translating it yields CASSVTVNYGYTF.

This clonotype was seen a few times. The gene calls are TRBV6-1 and TRBJ2-1; D is possibly TRBD2 (5 bases). The CDR3 runs to 12 residues. With 11 bases removed from V and 4 bases from J, the gap between germline ends came to 12 bases. The germline CDR1 and CDR2 sequences are MNHNS and SASEGT. This CDR3 is CAGGERYNEQFF. CDR3 nucleotide sequence: TGTGCCGGAGGTGAACGGTACAATGAGCAGTTCTTC.

There are many counts of this clonotype. The chain couples TRBV19 to TRBJ2-3, with unresolved D. Germline V gives CDR1 LNHDA, CDR2 SQIVND (reference sequence). CDR3 length: 13 residues. Trimming took 7 bases from V and 1 from J, leaving 9 bases between them. The chain's CDR3 is CASKVFGTDTQYF. CDR3 nucleotide sequence: TGTGCCAGTAAGGTTTTCGGCACAGATACGCAGTATTTT.

The V call is TRBV7-8, the J call TRBJ1-1; perhaps TRBD1 as D (6 bases). V lost 1 base to trimming and J lost 2 bases, with 17 bases between them. The CDR3 runs 17 residues. Germline V CDR1 and CDR2: SGHVS, FQNEAQ. The DNA for the CDR3 is TGTGCCAGCAGCTTAGTTTTCCGGGGGACACAAAACACTGAAGCTTTCTTT. Its translation is CASSLVFRGTQNTEAFF.

The chain is built from TRBV7-2 and TRBJ2-2; 10 bases map to TRBD2. Germline-derived CDR1 and CDR2 are SGHTA and FQGNSA. Unmatched junction bases numbered 8, after V lost 6 bases and J lost 7 bases. The CDR3 spans 15 residues. CDR3 sequence (DNA): TGTGCCAGCAGAGGGACTAGCGTCCTACGCGGGGAGCTGTTTTTT. Encoded protein: CASRGTSVLRGELFF.

This rearrangement joins TRBV11-2 to TRBJ1-1, with a tentative D call TRBD1 (6 bases). The CDR3 length is 15 residues. CDR1 and CDR2 (germline): SGHAT, FQNNGV. The V gene lost 5 bases and the J gene lost 5 bases, with 18 bases spanning the gap. CDR3 nucleotides: TGTGCCAGCAGCAACGTCGGGCAGGGGAAGACTGAAGCTTTCTTT. Protein sequence: CASSNVGQGKTEAFF.

Concerning this clonotype itself: A much larger clone sits a single nucleotide away, making a read error possible. The V gene is TRBV7-2, the J gene TRBJ2-5, with D unclear. Trimming cost V 5 bases and J 2 bases, with 3 bases left between them. CDR1 and CDR2 (germline): SGHTA, FQGNSA. The CDR3 is 11 amino acids. The CDR3 nucleotides read TGTGCCAGCAGCATGCAAGAGACCCAGTACTTC. Its translation is CASSMQETQYF.

The chain uses TRBV29-1 and TRBJ1-2; D might be TRBD1 (5 bases). V dropped 3 bases and J dropped 7 bases, with 12 bases sitting between them. CDR3 length: 12 residues. Germline-derived CDR1 and CDR2 are SQVTM and ANQGSEA. The CDR3 is CSVEVGEGGYTF. The CDR3 region has the DNA TGCAGCGTTGAGGTGGGGGAAGGTGGCTACACCTTC.

This clonotype appeared a few times. The CDR3 DNA reads TGTGCCAGCAGCCGTCAAGGGACCCAGCCCCTCTGGGCCAACGTCCTGACTTTC. Residues: CASSRQGTQPLWANVLTF. The chain recombines TRBV7-9 with TRBJ2-6, with D perhaps TRBD1 or TRBD2 (5 bases each). The CDR3 loop spans 18 amino acids. From germline, CDR1 is SEHNR and CDR2 FQNEAQ (reference sequence). V gave up 5 bases and J gave up 5 bases, with 22 bases separating them.

The V and J genes are TRBV20-1 and TRBJ2-3, with D unclear. Germline V lookup: CDR1 DFQATT, CDR2 SNEGSKA (reference sequence). The V end lost 3 bases, the J end lost 0 bases, and 13 bases lay between the germline ends. The CDR3 totals 15 residues. The CDR3 spells CSASRLAPSTDTQYF. CDR3 nucleotide sequence: TGCAGTGCTAGCCGACTGGCACCGAGCACAGATACGCAGTATTTT.

This sequence joins TRBV12-3 or TRBV12-4 and TRBJ1-3, with 8 bases aligning to TRBD1. This CDR3 has 15 amino acids. J was trimmed by 0 bases and V by 6 bases; bases with no gene match: 4. CDR3 amino acids: CASSQTGVSGNTIYF. In DNA form, the CDR3 reads TGTGCCAGCAGCCAGACAGGGGTCTCTGGAAACACCATATATTTT.

The V and J genes are TRBV7-2 and TRBJ2-7; TRBD1 matches 8 bases. With V trimmed by 5 bases and J by 3 bases, 6 bases remained unmatched. The CDR3 runs 14 residues. Per germline, CDR1 SGHTA and CDR2 FQGNSA. Here the CDR3 DNA reads TGTGCCAGCAGCACCCGGACAGGGAGCTACGAGCAGTACTTC. The encoded protein is CASSTRTGSYEQYF.